The 17 T cell receptor beta chains below come from one sample, sequenced in a study of T cell responses to AZD1222 COVID-19 vaccine. Here immunoSEQ multiplex PCR was the method, and the copy in TCRdb shows in-frame clones only, minus some. This sample has about 130,000 clones; approximately 94% occur once, and the top ten carry roughly 6.6%. Sequenced here: peripheral blood, sampled on day 0 of AZD1222 vaccination. The receptors were sampled from an adult in good health.

This chain uses TRBV7-8 with TRBJ2-5, with 7 bases aligning to TRBD2. Per the germline V gene, CDR1 is SGHVS and CDR2 is FQNEAQ. J gave up 5 bases and V 5 bases, and 5 bases lay outside the gene matches. The CDR3 consists of 13 residues. The CDR3 loop is CASSPGLVETQYF. The CDR3 coding sequence is TGTGCCAGCAGCCCTGGACTAGTCGAGACCCAGTACTTC.

The rearrangement uses TRBV19 and TRBJ2-1; 7 nucleotides agree with TRBD1. Looked up from germline, CDR1 is LNHDA and CDR2 is SQIVND (reference sequence). The CDR3 totals 15 residues. The junction had 3 bases not matched to a gene; V was cut back by 4 bases and J by 0 bases. For the CDR3, the DNA is TGTGCCAGTAGTAGACACAGGGGCTCCTACAATGAGCAGTTCTTC. This translates into CASSRHRGSYNEQFF.

The rearrangement uses TRBV30 and TRBJ2-6, with D perhaps given as TRBD1 or TRBD2 (5 bases each). V was pared by 6 bases and J by 0 bases, with 15 bases between. The germline CDR1 and CDR2 sequences are GTSNPN and SVGIG (reference sequence). This CDR3 spans 16 amino acids. CDR3 coding DNA: TGTGCCTGCAAAAAGGGACGGCGCTCTGGGGCCAACGTCCTGACTTTC. The encoded protein is CACKKGRRSGANVLTF.

This chain uses TRBV11-2 with TRBJ1-1; D is unresolved. The length of the CDR3 is 13 residues. Trimming removed 3 bases from V and 0 bases from J, with 5 bases in between. CDR1 is SGHAT and CDR2 is FQNNGV in the germline V gene. CDR3 region: CASSLELNTEAFF. CDR3 in DNA: TGTGCCAGCAGCTTGGAGTTGAACACTGAAGCTTTCTTT.

V gene TRBV6-6 combines with J gene TRBJ2-7, with TRBD2 matching over 12 bases. J lost 2 bases, V lost 4 bases, and 3 bases had no gene match. From germline, CDR1 is MNHNY and CDR2 SVGAGI (reference sequence). The CDR3 loop spans 15 amino acids. This CDR3 is CASSSTSGSTYEQYF. Written as DNA, the CDR3 is TGTGCCAGCAGTTCGACTAGCGGGAGCACCTACGAGCAGTACTTC.

This clone was seen once. V gene TRBV18 combines with J gene TRBJ1-4; tentatively, D is TRBD1 (6 bases). Germline CDR1 KGHSH, CDR2 LQKENI. The CDR3 spans 14 residues. The germline V and J ends were trimmed by 3 bases and 10 bases, with 15 bases remaining between them. CDR3 loop: CASSPGNRDGKLFF. As DNA, the CDR3 is TGTGCCAGCTCACCGGGGAACAGGGATGGAAAACTGTTTTTT. Combining the CDR3 with reference TRBV18 and TRBJ1-4 gives the whole variable domain NAGVMQNPRHLVRRRGQEARLRCSPMKGHSHVYWYRQLPEEGLKFMVYLQKENIIDESGMPKERFSAEFPKEGPSILRIQQVVRGDSAAYFCASSPGNRDGKLFFGSGTQLSVL.

This sequence joins TRBV6-2 or TRBV6-3 and TRBJ2-7; TRBD2 might be the D (8 bases). The CDR3 runs 15 residues. Per the germline V gene, CDR1 is MNHEY and CDR2 is SVGEGT. Trimming removed 5 bases from V and 0 bases from J, with 14 bases in between. CDR3 in DNA: TGTGCCAGCAGTGGTAGCGGGGACAGCTCCTACGAGCAGTACTTC. Translated: CASSGSGDSSYEQYF.

This chain uses TRBV12-3 or TRBV12-4 with TRBJ1-1; a possible D gene is TRBD1 (6 bases). The CDR3 has 13 amino acids. Trimming shortened V by 6 bases and J by 1 base, and 9 bases separated the two germline ends. The CDR3 sequence: CASSLTGNTEAFF. CDR3 in DNA: TGTGCCAGCAGCCTGACAGGGAACACTGAAGCTTTCTTT.

Here the CDR3 reads CASSLQSGSHYEQYF. In nucleotides, the CDR3 is TGCGCCAGCAGCCTTCAGAGTGGATCTCACTACGAGCAGTACTTC. This chain joins TRBV5-1 and TRBJ2-7; D not certain. CDR3 length: 15 residues. Germline V lookup: CDR1 SGHRS, CDR2 YFSETQ. Deletions cut 4 bases from V and 3 bases from J, with 17 bases between.

The chain is built from TRBV28 and TRBJ1-5; D uncertain. Germline V gene sequence: CDR1 MDHEN, CDR2 SYDVKM. The CDR3 contains 15 residues. With 3 bases removed from V and 3 bases from J, the gap between germline ends came to 12 bases. The CDR3 sequence is CASSFLRRPNQPQHF. In DNA form, the CDR3 reads TGTGCCAGCAGTTTCCTCCGCAGACCCAATCAGCCCCAGCATTTT.

V usage is TRBV19 and J usage is TRBJ2-1; D call uncertain. The CDR3 sequence is 13 residues long. Germline CDR1 is LNHDA and CDR2 is SQIVND (reference sequence). V lost 9 bases to trimming and J lost 6 bases, with 15 bases between them. The CDR3 sequence is CASAWGTINEQFF. The CDR3 coding sequence is TGTGCCAGCGCCTGGGGAACCATCAATGAGCAGTTCTTC.

The V and J genes are TRBV7-9 and TRBJ1-1; 7 nucleotides match TRBD1. The CDR3 consists of 15 residues. Germline CDR1 is SEHNR and CDR2 is FQNEAQ (reference sequence). Trimming took 5 bases from V and 1 from J; bases not matched to a gene: 7. CDR3 sequence (DNA): TGTGCCAGCAGCCGACAGGGCGGGAGGAACACTGAAGCTTTCTTT. Protein: CASSRQGGRNTEAFF. Together with reference TRBV7-9 and TRBJ1-1, the CDR3 gives the full variable domain: DTGVSQNPRHKITKRGQNVTFRCDPISEHNRLYWYRQTLGQGPEFLTYFQNEAQLEKSRLLSDRFSAERPKGSFSTLEIQRTEQGDSAMYLCASSRQGGRNTEAFFGQGTRLTVV.

The V and J genes are TRBV5-1 and TRBJ2-1, with 7 bases aligning to TRBD2. Germline assignment: CDR1 SGHRS and CDR2 YFSETQ. The CDR3 runs to 14 residues. V shed 0 bases, J shed 12 bases, and the junction held 9 bases outside the gene matches. For the CDR3, the DNA is TGCGCCAGCAGCTTGGGGACCGGAGGCGGGGGGCAGTTCTTC. Its translation is CASSLGTGGGGQFF. Full variable domain (rest looked up from reference TRBV5-1 and TRBJ2-1): KAGVTQTPRYLIKTRGQQVTLSCSPISGHRSVSWYQQTPGQGLQFLFEYFSETQRNKGNFPGRFSGRQFSNSRSEMNVSTLELGDSALYLCASSLGTGGGGQFFGPGTRLTVL.

The V gene is TRBV28, the J gene TRBJ1-1; unclear D gene. The V and J ends lost 8 bases and 2 bases respectively, with 18 bases between them. This CDR3 has 15 residues. Looked up from germline, CDR1 is MDHEN and CDR2 is SYDVKM. CDR3 sequence: CASPPGLRVNTEAFF. CDR3 DNA sequence: TGTGCCAGCCCCCCCGGTTTAAGGGTTAACACTGAAGCTTTCTTT.

This chain uses TRBV27 with TRBJ1-5; no reliable D call. Germline V gene lookup returns CDR1 MNHEY and CDR2 SMNVEV (reference sequence). The CDR3 has 13 residues. V dropped 3 bases and J dropped 9 bases, with 12 bases sitting between them. This chain's CDR3 is CASSFPGGWPQHF. Written as DNA, the CDR3 is TGTGCCAGCAGTTTTCCGGGAGGGTGGCCCCAGCATTTT.

The genes are TRBV10-2 and TRBJ2-1; D is undetermined. The germline gives CDR1 WSHSY, CDR2 SAAADI. V lost 2 bases to trimming and J lost 0 bases, with 8 bases between them. The CDR3 has 15 residues. The CDR3 sequence: CASSELRSSYNEQFF. The CDR3 coding sequence is TGCGCCAGCAGTGAGCTGAGGAGCTCCTACAATGAGCAGTTCTTC.

The chain is built from TRBV7-9 and TRBJ1-2; a possible D gene is TRBD1 (6 bases). The germline CDR1 and CDR2 sequences are SEHNR and FQNEAQ (reference sequence). V was cut by 5 bases and J by 4 bases, with 17 bases left in between. The CDR3 is 15 residues long. Here the CDR3 reads CASSPVGGAPYGYTF. CDR3 in DNA: TGTGCCAGCAGCCCCGTGGGGGGGGCGCCCTATGGCTACACCTTC.